The clone carrying this T cell receptor beta chain appeared many times. What it recognizes is unknown. This entry comes from a study of T cells in Graves' hyperthyroidism and ophthalmopathy. TCR beta CDR3 regions were amplified from RNA. HTBI primers were the set used in a first-round RT-PCR of the TCR CDR3. Each CDR3 protein gets one entry after TCRdb re-called the multiplex PCR reads with MiXCR. The sample holds around 500,000 distinct CDR3 sequences; around 15% are singletons and the top ten take around 14%. This CDR3 spans 16 amino acids. Losses at the gene ends were 4 bases for V and 7 bases for J; bases not matched to a gene: 7. The V gene's germline CDR1 is KGHSH and CDR2 LQKENI. Study findings and constraints: Most thyroid clonotypes expanded above 0.001 appeared in blood too. Ophthalmopathy, as predicted by the model, came a median 6.5 months after the prediction.

Sequencing was carried out using blood. This chain uses TRBV18 with TRBJ2-1, with 13 nucleotides matching TRBD2. This clonotype originated in a woman aged 40 to 55 with Graves' hyperthyroidism. Here the CDR3 reads CASSRRTSGSGNEQFF. The CDR3 nucleotides are TGTGCCAGCTCACGAAGGACTAGCGGGAGTGGTAATGAGCAGTTCTTC.